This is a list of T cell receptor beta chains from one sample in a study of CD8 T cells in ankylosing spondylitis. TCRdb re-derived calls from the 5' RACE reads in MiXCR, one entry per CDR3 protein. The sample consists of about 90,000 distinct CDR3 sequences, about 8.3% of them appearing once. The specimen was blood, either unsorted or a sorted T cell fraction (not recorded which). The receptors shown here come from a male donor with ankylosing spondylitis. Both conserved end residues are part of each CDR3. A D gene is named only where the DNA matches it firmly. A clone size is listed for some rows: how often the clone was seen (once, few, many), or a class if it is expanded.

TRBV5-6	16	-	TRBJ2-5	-	TGTGCCAGCAGCCCGGGGCTCGTCGGACCCCAAGAGACCCAGTACTTC	CASSPGLVGPQETQYF
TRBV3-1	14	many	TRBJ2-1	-	TGTGCCAGCAGCCCCGAAGGGACCTACAATGAGCAGTTCTTC	CASSPEGTYNEQFF
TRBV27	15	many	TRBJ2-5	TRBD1	TGTGCCAGCAGTCCCTGGGACAGCAACCAAGAGACCCAGTACTTC	CASSPWDSNQETQYF
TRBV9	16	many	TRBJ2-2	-	TGTGCCAGCAGCGCTCCCGGGACGGGTGGCACCGGGGAGCTGTTTTTT	CASSAPGTGGTGELFF
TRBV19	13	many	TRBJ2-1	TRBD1	TGTGCCAGTAGTGCGATACAGGGGGGTGAGCAGTTCTTC	CASSAIQGGEQFF
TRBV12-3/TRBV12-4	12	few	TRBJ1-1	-	TGTGCCAGCGGTGTCAGGGGCACTGAAGCTTTCTTT	CASGVRGTEAFF
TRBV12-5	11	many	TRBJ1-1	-	TGTGCTAGTGGTTTCAACACTGAAGCTTTCTTT	CASGFNTEAFF
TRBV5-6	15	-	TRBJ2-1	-	TGTGCCAGCAGCTTGGGGGGGACTTCCTACAATGAGCAGTTCTTC	CASSLGGTSYNEQFF
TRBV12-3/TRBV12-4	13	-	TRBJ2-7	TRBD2	TGTGCCAGCAGACCCCCGGGGGGCTACGAGCAGTACTTC	CASRPPGGYEQYF
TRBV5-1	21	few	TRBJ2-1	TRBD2	TGCGCCAGCAGCTTGGCCGGCGCGGGAGGACCTTTTCATCCTCGGACCAATGAGCAGTTCTTC	CASSLAGAGGPFHPRTNEQFF
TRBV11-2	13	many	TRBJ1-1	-	TGTGCCAGCAGCTTAAGGCCCGACACTGAAGCTTTCTTT	CASSLRPDTEAFF
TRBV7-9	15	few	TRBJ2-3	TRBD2	TGTGCCAGCAGCTTAGGGACTAGGGACACAGATACGCAGTATTTT	CASSLGTRDTDTQYF
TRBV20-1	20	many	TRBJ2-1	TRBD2	TGCAGTGCTAGAGATAGATGGGCCACTAGCGGGAGGTATTCCTACAATGAGCAGTTCTTC	CSARDRWATSGRYSYNEQFF
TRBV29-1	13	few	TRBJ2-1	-	TGCAGCGTCTACCTAGGAGGGAGGAATGAGCAGTTCTTC	CSVYLGGRNEQFF
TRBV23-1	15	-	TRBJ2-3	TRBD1	TGCGCCAGCAGTCAATGGGACAGTAACACAGATACGCAGTATTTT	CASSQWDSNTDTQYF
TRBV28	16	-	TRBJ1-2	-	TGTGCCAGCAGTTCCCAGTGGGGGAGCCCTAACTATGGCTACACCTTC	CASSSQWGSPNYGYTF
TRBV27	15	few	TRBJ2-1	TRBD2	TGTGCCAGCACCCCCAGCGGGAGCGCCTACAATGAGCAGTTCTTC	CASTPSGSAYNEQFF
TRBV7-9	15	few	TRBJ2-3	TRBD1	TGTGCCAGCAGACACGGGACAGGGTTCACAGATACGCAGTATTTT	CASRHGTGFTDTQYF
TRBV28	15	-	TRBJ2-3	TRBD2	TGTGCCAGCAGTTTGACTAGCGGGAGTGCAGATACGCAGTATTTT	CASSLTSGSADTQYF
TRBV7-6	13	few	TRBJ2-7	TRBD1	TGTGCCAGCAGCTCCCCGACAGGGGTCGAGCAGTACTTC	CASSSPTGVEQYF
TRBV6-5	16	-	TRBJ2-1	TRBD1	TGTGCCAGCAGTTATTCAAGCCAGGGGGCATGGGATGAGCAGTTCTTC	CASSYSSQGAWDEQFF
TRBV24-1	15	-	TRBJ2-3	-	TGTGCCACCAGCGACCCGGGGGATCTTACAGATACGCAGTATTTT	CATSDPGDLTDTQYF
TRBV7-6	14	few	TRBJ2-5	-	TGTGCCAGCAGCACGGAGGACAGCAAAGAGACCCAGTACTTC	CASSTEDSKETQYF
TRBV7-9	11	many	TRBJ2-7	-	TGTGCCAGCAGCCCCGGCTACGAGCAGTACTTC	CASSPGYEQYF
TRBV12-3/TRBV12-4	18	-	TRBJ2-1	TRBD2	TGTGCCAGCAGTTTCGACCCACTAGCGGAGAGCTCCTACAATGAGCAGTTCTTC	CASSFDPLAESSYNEQFF
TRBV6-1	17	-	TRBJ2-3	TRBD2	TGTGCCAGCAGTGATCCCTTGGGACTAGCGGGAACAGATACGCAGTATTTT	CASSDPLGLAGTDTQYF
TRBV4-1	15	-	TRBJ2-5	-	TGCGCCAGCAGCCAGGGACTGAAGCGGAAAGAGACCCAGTACTTC	CASSQGLKRKETQYF
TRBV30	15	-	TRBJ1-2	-	TGTGCCTGGAGTGTAGGCAGCGAAGCTAACTATGGCTACACCTTC	CAWSVGSEANYGYTF
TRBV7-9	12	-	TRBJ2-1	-	TGTGCCAGCACCCCCCCAGGGCATGAGCAGTTCTTC	CASTPPGHEQFF
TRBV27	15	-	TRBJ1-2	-	TGTGCCAGCAGTTTAAGTCTATATGGGGGGTATGGCTACACCTTC	CASSLSLYGGYGYTF
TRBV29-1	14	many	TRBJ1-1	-	TGCAGCGTTGAAGGGACCAAACCGGGGACTGAAGCTTTCTTT	CSVEGTKPGTEAFF
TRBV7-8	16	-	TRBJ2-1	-	TGTGCCAGCAGCTTAGTACCGGAGGGCTCCTACAATGAGCAGTTCTTC	CASSLVPEGSYNEQFF
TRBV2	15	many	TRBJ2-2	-	TGTGCCAGCAGTGAAGCGGAAAATGACACCGGGGAGCTGTTTTTT	CASSEAENDTGELFF
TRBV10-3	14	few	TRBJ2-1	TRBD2	TGTGCCATCAGTGTAGCGGGAGGAAACAATGAGCAGTTCTTC	CAISVAGGNNEQFF
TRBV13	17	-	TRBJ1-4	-	TGTGCCAGCAGCTTCTTTCGGGGTGGACAGTCGAGTGAAAAACTGTTTTTT	CASSFFRGGQSSEKLFF
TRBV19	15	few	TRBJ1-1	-	TGTGCCAGTAGTATAATAGGAGTAGGGGACACTGAAGCTTTCTTT	CASSIIGVGDTEAFF
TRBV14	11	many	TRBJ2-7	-	TGTGCCAGCAGCCAAGTGGGCGAGCAGTACTTC	CASSQVGEQYF
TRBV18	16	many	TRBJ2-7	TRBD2	TGTGCCAGCTCACCCGGACTAGCCCAGAGGTCCTACGAGCAGTACTTC	CASSPGLAQRSYEQYF
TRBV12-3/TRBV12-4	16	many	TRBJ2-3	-	TGTGCCAGCAGCCCCCTAGGAGGGAGTGGCACAGATACGCAGTATTTT	CASSPLGGSGTDTQYF
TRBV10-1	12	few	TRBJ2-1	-	TGCGCCAGCAGTACACCGAGGAATGAGCAGTTCTTC	CASSTPRNEQFF
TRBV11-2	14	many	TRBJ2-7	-	TGTGCCAGCAGCAATAGAGAAAACTCCTACGAGCAGTACTTC	CASSNRENSYEQYF
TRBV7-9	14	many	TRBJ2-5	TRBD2	TGTGCCAGCAGCTTAGTCGGGGGGAAAGAGACCCAGTACTTC	CASSLVGGKETQYF
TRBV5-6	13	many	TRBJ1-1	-	TGTGCCAGCAGTTTGACAGGGAACACTGAAGCTTTCTTT	CASSLTGNTEAFF
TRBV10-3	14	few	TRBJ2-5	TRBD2	TGTGCCATCAGGGGAGGGCAGCGCCAAGAGACCCAGTACTTC	CAIRGGQRQETQYF
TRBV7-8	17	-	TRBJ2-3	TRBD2	TGTGCCAGCAGCTCCCTAGCGGGAGCGGAGAGCACAGATACGCAGTATTTT	CASSSLAGAESTDTQYF
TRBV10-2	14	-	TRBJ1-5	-	TGCGCCAGCAGCGTAGCCCTTAGCAATCAGCCCCAGCATTTT	CASSVALSNQPQHF
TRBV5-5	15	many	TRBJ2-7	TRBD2	TGTGCCAGCAGCATTACTAGCGGAAGCTCCTACGAGCAGTACTTC	CASSITSGSSYEQYF
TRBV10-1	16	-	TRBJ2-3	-	TGCGCCAGCAGTGACCCTCCGGGGGAGGGCACAGATACGCAGTATTTT	CASSDPPGEGTDTQYF
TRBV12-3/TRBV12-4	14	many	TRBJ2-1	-	TGTGCCAGCAGTACCAGGGACTTCTACAATGAGCAGTTCTTC	CASSTRDFYNEQFF
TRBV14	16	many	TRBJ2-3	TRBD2	TGTGCCAGCAGCCAAGATAACCGACTAGCTACAGATACGCAGTATTTT	CASSQDNRLATDTQYF
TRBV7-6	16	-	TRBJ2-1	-	TGTGCCAGCAGCTTAGCGTCGGGGGCCCCGAGGGATGAGCAGTTCTTC	CASSLASGAPRDEQFF